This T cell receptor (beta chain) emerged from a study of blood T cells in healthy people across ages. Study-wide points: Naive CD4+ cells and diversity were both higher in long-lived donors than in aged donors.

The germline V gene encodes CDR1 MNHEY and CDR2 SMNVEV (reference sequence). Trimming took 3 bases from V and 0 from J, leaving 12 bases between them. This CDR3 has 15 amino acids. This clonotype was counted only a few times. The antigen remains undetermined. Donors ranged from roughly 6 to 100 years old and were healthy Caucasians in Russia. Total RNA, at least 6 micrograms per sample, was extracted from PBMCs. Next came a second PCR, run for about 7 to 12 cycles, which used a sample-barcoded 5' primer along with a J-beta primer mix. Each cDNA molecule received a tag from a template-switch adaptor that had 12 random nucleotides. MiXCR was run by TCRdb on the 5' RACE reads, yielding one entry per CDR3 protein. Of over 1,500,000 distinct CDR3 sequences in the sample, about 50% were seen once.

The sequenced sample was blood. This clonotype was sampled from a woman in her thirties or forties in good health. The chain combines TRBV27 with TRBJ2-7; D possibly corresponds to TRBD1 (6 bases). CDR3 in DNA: TGTGCCAGCAGTTTCGAACAGGGATCCTCCTACGAGCAGTACTTC. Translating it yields CASSFEQGSSYEQYF.